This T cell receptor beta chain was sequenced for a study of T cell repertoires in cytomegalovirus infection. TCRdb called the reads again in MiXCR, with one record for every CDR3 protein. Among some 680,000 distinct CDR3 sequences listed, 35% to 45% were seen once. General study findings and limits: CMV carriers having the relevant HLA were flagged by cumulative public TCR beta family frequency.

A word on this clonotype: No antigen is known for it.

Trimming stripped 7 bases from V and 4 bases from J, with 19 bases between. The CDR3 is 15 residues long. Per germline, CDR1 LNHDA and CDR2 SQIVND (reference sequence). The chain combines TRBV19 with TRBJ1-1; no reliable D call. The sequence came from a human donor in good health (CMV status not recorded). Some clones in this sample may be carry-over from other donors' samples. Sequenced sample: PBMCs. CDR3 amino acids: CASIIEARARTEAFF. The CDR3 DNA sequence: TGTGCCAGTATTATCGAGGCGAGGGCCCGCACTGAAGCTTTCTTT.